This TCR beta chain is drawn from a study of molecular identifiers for immune sequencing clone quantification. The overall study: Four portions were sequenced after RNA from around 20,000 or 99,000 naive CD8 cells was split five ways in replicates.

The CDR3 extends over 14 amino acids. Germline V lookup: CDR1 SGHTA, CDR2 FQGNSA. V lost 2 bases, J lost 7 bases, and 12 bases lay in between. Bulk libraries came from a prior protocol with listed TCR primers. MiXCR, applied by TCRdb to the PCR reads, yields one record per CDR3 protein. The sample carries 88,000 or so distinct CDR3 sequences, under 25% recorded once. Whole-study findings and limits: Sharing of a barcode by identical TCR molecules could cause highly expanded clone sizes to be underestimated.

There are many counts of this clonotype. Its specificity is not known. Input material: naive CD8+ T cells from blood, with Jurkat cell RNA spiked in. Regarding subset: FACS-sorted CD8+CD4-CCR7+CD45RA+ naive T cells. The chain is built from TRBV7-2 and TRBJ1-3; D not resolved. This TCR was sampled from a human donor in good health. Some libraries in this study had Jurkat cell RNA spiked in. CDR3 nucleotides: TGTGCCAGCAGCTTACAGAGGACGGGGAACACCATATATTTT. This translates into CASSLQRTGNTIYF.